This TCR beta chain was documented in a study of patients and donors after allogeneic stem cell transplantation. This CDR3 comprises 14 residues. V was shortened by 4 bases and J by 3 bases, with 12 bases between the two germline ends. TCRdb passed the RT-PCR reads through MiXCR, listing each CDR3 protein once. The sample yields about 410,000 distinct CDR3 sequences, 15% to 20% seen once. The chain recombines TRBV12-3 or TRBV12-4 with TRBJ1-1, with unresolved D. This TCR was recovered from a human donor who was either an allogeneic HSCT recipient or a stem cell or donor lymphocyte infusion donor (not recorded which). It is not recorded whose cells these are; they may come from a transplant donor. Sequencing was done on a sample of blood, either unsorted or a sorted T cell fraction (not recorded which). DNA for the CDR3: TGTGCCAGCAGTTCGCGGTTTGGGGACACTGAAGCTTTCTTT. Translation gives CASSSRFGDTEAFF.